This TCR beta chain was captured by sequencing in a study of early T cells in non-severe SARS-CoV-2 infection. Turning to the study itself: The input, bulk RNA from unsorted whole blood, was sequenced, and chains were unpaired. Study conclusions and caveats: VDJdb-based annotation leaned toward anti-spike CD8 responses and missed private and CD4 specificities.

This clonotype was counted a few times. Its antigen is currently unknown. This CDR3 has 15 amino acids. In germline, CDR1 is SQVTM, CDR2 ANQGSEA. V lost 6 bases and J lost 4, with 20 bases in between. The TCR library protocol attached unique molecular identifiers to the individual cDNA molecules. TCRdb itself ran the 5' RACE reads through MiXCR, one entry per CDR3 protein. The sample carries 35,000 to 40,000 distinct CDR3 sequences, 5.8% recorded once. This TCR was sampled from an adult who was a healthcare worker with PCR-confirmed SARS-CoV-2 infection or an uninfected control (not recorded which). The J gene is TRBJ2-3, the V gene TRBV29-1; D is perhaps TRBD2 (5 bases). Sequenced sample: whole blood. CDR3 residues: CSVLPSSGVADTQYF. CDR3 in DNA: TGCAGCGTACTCCCGTCTTCCGGGGTAGCAGATACGCAGTATTTT.